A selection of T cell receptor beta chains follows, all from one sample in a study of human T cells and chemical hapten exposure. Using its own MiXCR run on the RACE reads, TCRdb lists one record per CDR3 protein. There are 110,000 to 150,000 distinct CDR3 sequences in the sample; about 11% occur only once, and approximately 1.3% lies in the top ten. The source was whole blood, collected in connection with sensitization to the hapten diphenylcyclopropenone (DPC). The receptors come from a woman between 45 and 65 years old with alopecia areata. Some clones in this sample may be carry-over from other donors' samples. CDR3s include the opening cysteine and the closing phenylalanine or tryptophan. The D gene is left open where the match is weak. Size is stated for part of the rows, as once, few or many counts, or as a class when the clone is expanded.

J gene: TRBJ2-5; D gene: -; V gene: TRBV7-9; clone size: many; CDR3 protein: CASSPDPAQETQYF; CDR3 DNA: TGTGCCAGCAGCCCCGACCCGGCCCAAGAGACCCAGTACTTC
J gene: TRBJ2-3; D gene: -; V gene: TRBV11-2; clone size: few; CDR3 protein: CASSLARDTQYF; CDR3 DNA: TGTGCCAGCAGCTTAGCTCGGGATACGCAGTATTTT
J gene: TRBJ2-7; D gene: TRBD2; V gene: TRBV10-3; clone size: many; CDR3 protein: CAIRRVASGGRDEQYF; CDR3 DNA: TGTGCCATCAGGAGAGTAGCGAGCGGAGGGAGGGACGAGCAGTACTTC
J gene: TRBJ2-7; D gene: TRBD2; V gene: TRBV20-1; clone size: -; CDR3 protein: CSARDLQRGPYEQYF; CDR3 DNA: TGCAGTGCTAGAGATCTCCAGCGGGGGCCCTACGAGCAGTACTTC
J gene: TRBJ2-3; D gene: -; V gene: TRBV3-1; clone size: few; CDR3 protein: CASSQRRGSGTDTQYF; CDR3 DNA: TGTGCCAGCAGCCAACGGAGGGGGAGCGGCACAGATACGCAGTATTTT
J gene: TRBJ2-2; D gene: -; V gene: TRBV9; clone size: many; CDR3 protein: CASSVDAVSTGELFF; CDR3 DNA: TGTGCCAGCAGCGTAGACGCGGTTTCCACCGGGGAGCTGTTTTTT
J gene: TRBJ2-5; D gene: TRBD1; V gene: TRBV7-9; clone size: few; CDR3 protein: CASSSGQGRGETQYF; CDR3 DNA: TGTGCCAGCAGCTCTGGACAGGGGAGAGGAGAGACCCAGTACTTC
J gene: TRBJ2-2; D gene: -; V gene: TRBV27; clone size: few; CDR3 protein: CASSLILMGELFF; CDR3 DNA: TGTGCCAGCAGTTTGATATTGATGGGGGAGCTGTTTTTT
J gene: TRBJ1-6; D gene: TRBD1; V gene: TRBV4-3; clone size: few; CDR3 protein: CASSPTGGNSPLHF; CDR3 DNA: TGCGCCAGCAGCCCGACAGGGGGCAATTCACCCCTCCACTTT
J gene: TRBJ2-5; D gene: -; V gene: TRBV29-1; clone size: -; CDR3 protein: CSVSIETQYF; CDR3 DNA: TGCAGCGTGTCGATAGAGACCCAGTACTTC
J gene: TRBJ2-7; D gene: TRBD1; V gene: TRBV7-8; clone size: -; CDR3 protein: CASSLSRQGIFYEQYF; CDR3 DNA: TGTGCCAGCAGCTTATCCCGACAGGGGATCTTCTACGAGCAGTACTTC
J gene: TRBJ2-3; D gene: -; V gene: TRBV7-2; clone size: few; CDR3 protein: CASSLGASMDTQYF; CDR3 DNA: TGTGCCAGCAGCTTAGGGGCTAGCATGGATACGCAGTATTTT
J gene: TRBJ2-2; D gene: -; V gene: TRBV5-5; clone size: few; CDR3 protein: CASSPTEGYTGELFF; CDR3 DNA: TGTGCCAGCAGCCCGACGGAGGGGTACACCGGGGAGCTGTTTTTT
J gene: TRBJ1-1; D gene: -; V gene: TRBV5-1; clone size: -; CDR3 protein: CASSLVGVMNTEAFF; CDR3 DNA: TGCGCCAGCAGCTTGGTCGGGGTAATGAACACTGAAGCTTTCTTT
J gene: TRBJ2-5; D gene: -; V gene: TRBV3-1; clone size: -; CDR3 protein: CASSQARTAYQETQYF; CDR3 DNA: TGTGCCAGCAGCCAGGCCCGGACTGCGTACCAAGAGACCCAGTACTTC
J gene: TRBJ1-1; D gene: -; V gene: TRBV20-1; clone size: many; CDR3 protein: CSASFANTEAFF; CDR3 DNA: TGCAGTGCTAGTTTTGCCAACACTGAAGCTTTCTTT
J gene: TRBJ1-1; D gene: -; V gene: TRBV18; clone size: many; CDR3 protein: CASSPTLGNTEAFF; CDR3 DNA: TGTGCCAGCTCACCTACCTTAGGGAACACTGAAGCTTTCTTT